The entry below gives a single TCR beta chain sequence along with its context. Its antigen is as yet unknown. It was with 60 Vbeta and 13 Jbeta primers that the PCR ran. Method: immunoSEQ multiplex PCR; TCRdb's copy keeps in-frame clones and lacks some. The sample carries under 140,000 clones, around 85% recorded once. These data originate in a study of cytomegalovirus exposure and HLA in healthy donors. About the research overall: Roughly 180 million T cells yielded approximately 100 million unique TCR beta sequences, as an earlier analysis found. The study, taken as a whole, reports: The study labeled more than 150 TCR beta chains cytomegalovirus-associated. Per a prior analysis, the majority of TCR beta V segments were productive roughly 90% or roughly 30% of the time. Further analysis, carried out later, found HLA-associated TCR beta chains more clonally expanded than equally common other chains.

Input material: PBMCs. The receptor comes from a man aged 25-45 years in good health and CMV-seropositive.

CDR3 protein: CASSRGTGGQETQYF. As DNA, the CDR3 is TGCGCCAGCAGCCGCGGGACCGGGGGACAAGAGACCCAGTACTTC. This chain uses TRBV5-1 with TRBJ2-5; a possible D gene is TRBD2 (6 bases). Germline-derived CDR1 and CDR2 are SGHRS and YFSETQ. CDR3 length equals 15 residues. The V end lost 4 bases, the J end lost 2 bases, and 15 bases lay between the germline ends. Combining the CDR3 with reference TRBV5-1 and TRBJ2-5 gives the whole variable domain KAGVTQTPRYLIKTRGQQVTLSCSPISGHRSVSWYQQTPGQGLQFLFEYFSETQRNKGNFPGRFSGRQFSNSRSEMNVSTLELGDSALYLCASSRGTGGQETQYFGPGTRLLVL.